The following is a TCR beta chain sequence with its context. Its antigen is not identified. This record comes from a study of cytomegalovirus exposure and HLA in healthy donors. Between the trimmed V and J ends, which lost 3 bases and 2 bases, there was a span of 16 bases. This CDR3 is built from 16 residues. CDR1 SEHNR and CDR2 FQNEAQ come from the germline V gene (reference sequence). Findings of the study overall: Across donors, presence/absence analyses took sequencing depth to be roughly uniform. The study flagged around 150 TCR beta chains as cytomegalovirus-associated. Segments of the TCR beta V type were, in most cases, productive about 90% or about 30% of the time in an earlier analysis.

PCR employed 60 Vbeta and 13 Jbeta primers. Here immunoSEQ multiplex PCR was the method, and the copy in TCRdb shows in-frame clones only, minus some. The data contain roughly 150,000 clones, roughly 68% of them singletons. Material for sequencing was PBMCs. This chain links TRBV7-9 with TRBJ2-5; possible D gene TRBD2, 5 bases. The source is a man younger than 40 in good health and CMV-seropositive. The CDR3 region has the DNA TGTGCCAGCAGCTTGGGCACGTGGCCGGGGCAAGAGACCCAGTACTTC. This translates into CASSLGTWPGQETQYF.